One and the same sample provided the 20 T cell receptor beta chains below, sequenced in a study of cytomegalovirus exposure and HLA in healthy donors. Researchers ran the PCR with 60 Vbeta and 13 Jbeta primers. Profiled with immunoSEQ multiplex PCR; TCRdb holds only in-frame clones, not every one. The data contain some 150,000 clones, about four fifths of them singletons. The sequenced sample consisted of PBMCs. Receptors were obtained from a woman between 18 and 29 years old in good health and CMV-seronegative.

V is TRBV28 and J is TRBJ2-2, with 10 bases lining up with TRBD2. This CDR3 is 16 amino acids long. Germline V gene data show CDR1 as MDHEN and CDR2 as SYDVKM. J gave up 0 bases and V 4 bases, and 2 bases lay outside the gene matches. The CDR3 nucleotides are TGTGCCAGCAGTTCGGGACTAGCGCCGAACACCGGGGAGCTGTTTTTT. This sequence encodes CASSSGLAPNTGELFF.

The rearrangement uses TRBV5-1 and TRBJ1-1; D possibly corresponds to TRBD1 (5 bases). V lost 3 bases and J 7 bases, leaving 7 bases between the germline ends. Germline V gene sequence: CDR1 SGHRS, CDR2 YFSETQ. The CDR3 length is 11 residues. This chain's CDR3 is CASSWGGEAFF. As DNA, the CDR3 is TGCGCCAGCAGCTGGGGGGGTGAAGCTTTCTTT.

This clone was detected only once. The chain employs TRBV19 and TRBJ2-7, with D perhaps matching TRBD2 (5 bases). The germline V gene has CDR1 LNHDA and CDR2 SQIVND (reference sequence). V was shortened by 4 bases and J by 1 base, with 20 bases between the two germline ends. The CDR3 totals 17 residues. CDR3 coding DNA: TGTGCCAGTAGTACCTACTCTAGCTCGCTGGGTTCCTACGAGCAGTACTTC. Protein product: CASSTYSSSLGSYEQYF.

The rearrangement links TRBV29-1 to TRBJ1-6; maybe TRBD1 (6 bases). The germline gives CDR1 SQVTM, CDR2 ANQGSEA. With 6 bases removed from V and 7 bases from J, the gap between germline ends came to 16 bases. This CDR3 has 14 amino acids. CDR3 bases: TGCAGCGTGCGAGTCGGACAGACAAATTCACCCCTCCACTTT. Protein product: CSVRVGQTNSPLHF.

This clone was seen only once. V and J are TRBV5-1 and TRBJ2-7; D is possibly TRBD1 (6 bases). This CDR3 spans 12 amino acids. Trimming shortened V by 4 bases and J by 6 bases, and 11 bases separated the two germline ends. Germline values: CDR1 SGHRS, CDR2 YFSETQ. The CDR3 here is CASSVQGTEQYF. In nucleotides, the CDR3 is TGCGCCAGCAGCGTACAGGGTACCGAGCAGTACTTC.

J is TRBJ1-1 and V is TRBV6-5; no reliable D call. V dropped 3 bases and J dropped 5 bases, with 13 bases sitting between them. Germline loops: CDR1 MNHEY, CDR2 SVGAGI. The CDR3 is 14 amino acids. Written as DNA, the CDR3 is TGTGCCAGCAGTTATCGGGGTTCGGGTACTGAAGCTTTCTTT. Encoded protein: CASSYRGSGTEAFF.

The count of this clone is one. This chain links TRBV11-3 with TRBJ2-5; D ambiguous. CDR3 size: 11 residues. The germline gives CDR1 SGHNT, CDR2 YENEEA. Between the trimmed V and J ends, which lost 6 bases and 8 bases, there was a span of 10 bases. The CDR3 DNA sequence: TGTGCCAGCAGTCGCGGCCCCACCCAGTACTTC. As protein: CASSRGPTQYF.

V gene TRBV30 combines with J gene TRBJ1-2, with D possibly being TRBD1 (5 bases). V lost 0 bases, J lost 8 bases, and 16 bases lay in between. CDR3 length: 14 residues. Looked up from germline, CDR1 is GTSNPN and CDR2 is SVGIG (reference sequence). The CDR3, as DNA: TGTGCCTGGAGTGTACCATCCGGGGGGTTGGGCTACACCTTC. Encoded protein: CAWSVPSGGLGYTF. The complete variable domain, with remaining parts taken from reference TRBV30 and TRBJ1-2, reads SQTIHQWPATLVQPVGSPLSLECTVEGTSNPNLYWYRQAAGRGLQLLFYSVGIGQISSEVPQNLSASRPQDRQFILSSKKLLLSDSGFYLCAWSVPSGGLGYTFGSGTRLTVV.

This rearrangement joins TRBV4-1 to TRBJ1-2, with TRBD1 as a possible D gene (5 bases). V was shortened by 1 base and J by 4 bases, with 10 bases between the two germline ends. The CDR3 consists of 14 residues. CDR1 and CDR2 (germline): MGHRA, YSYEKL. DNA for the CDR3: TGCGCCAGCAGCCAAGCCAGGGTCCCCTATGGCTACACCTTC. Amino acids: CASSQARVPYGYTF.

The chain's CDR3 is CASSEGTGFWETQYF. The CDR3 bases are TGTGCCAGCAGTGAAGGGACAGGGTTTTGGGAGACCCAGTACTTC. This chain joins TRBV25-1 and TRBJ2-5; 9 nucleotides agree with TRBD1. Unmatched junction bases numbered 6, after V lost 2 bases and J lost 5 bases. Looked up from germline, CDR1 is MGHDK and CDR2 is SYGVNS. This CDR3 has 15 amino acids. The complete variable domain, with remaining parts taken from reference TRBV25-1 and TRBJ2-5, reads EADIYQTPRYLVIGTGKKITLECSQTMGHDKMYWYQQDPGMELHLIHYSYGVNSTEKGDLSSESTVSRIRTEHFPLTLESARPSHTSQYLCASSEGTGFWETQYFGPGTRLLVL.

The chain links TRBV9 to TRBJ2-3; D might be TRBD2 (6 bases). CDR1 and CDR2 (germline): SGDLS, YYNGEE. Between the trimmed V and J ends, which lost 4 bases and 8 bases, there was a span of 8 bases. This CDR3 is built from 11 residues. The CDR3 sequence is CASSPGVTQYF. The DNA for the CDR3 is TGTGCCAGCAGCCCGGGGGTTACGCAGTATTTT.

The sample holds many counts of this clone. The chain is built from TRBV6-1 and TRBJ1-1; a possible D gene is TRBD1 (6 bases). The CDR3 has 13 amino acids. V shed 6 bases and J shed 7 bases, with 15 bases lying between them. Germline assignment: CDR1 MNHNS and CDR2 SASEGT. CDR3 coding DNA: TGTGCCAGCAGGACGGGGGGCTACCTTGAAGCTTTCTTT. It is translated as CASRTGGYLEAFF.

This clone was seen once. The chain has TRBV6-5 and TRBJ2-7; D remains ambiguous. The CDR3 runs to 15 residues. Germline V gene sequence: CDR1 MNHEY, CDR2 SVGAGI. The ends were cut back, 0 bases at V and 2 bases at J, with 11 bases in the middle. CDR3 in amino acids: CASSYSPVPTYEQYF. DNA for the CDR3: TGTGCCAGCAGTTACTCACCAGTTCCAACCTACGAGCAGTACTTC.

V gene TRBV6-6 combines with J gene TRBJ1-2; 7 bases match TRBD1. The CDR3 spans 16 residues. The trim removed 4 bases at V and 3 bases at J, leaving 11 bases unmatched. CDR1 and CDR2 from the germline V gene are MNHNY and SVGAGI (reference sequence). CDR3 nucleotides: TGTGCCAGCAGTTCCCTCGCGACAGGGAAGGACTATGGCTACACCTTC. It translates to CASSSLATGKDYGYTF.

This clone was detected once. The chain is built from TRBV5-1 and TRBJ2-1; 12 bases are a match to TRBD2. Germline CDR1 reads SGHRS; CDR2 reads YFSETQ. The length of the CDR3 is 17 residues. Unmatched junction bases numbered 7, after V lost 4 bases and J lost 2 bases. CDR3 DNA sequence: TGCGCCAGCAGCCTATCGACTAGCGGGAGTGCCTACAATGAGCAGTTCTTC. It is translated as CASSLSTSGSAYNEQFF.

This clone was recorded a few times. CDR3 amino acids: CASSPWTGGTDTQYF. The DNA of the CDR3 is TGTGCCAGCAGCCCCTGGACGGGGGGGACAGATACGCAGTATTTT. This sequence joins TRBV7-9 and TRBJ2-3, with 8 bases that match TRBD2. J lost 3 bases, V lost 5 bases, and 7 bases had no gene match. The CDR3 loop spans 15 amino acids. CDR1 SEHNR and CDR2 FQNEAQ come from the germline V gene (reference sequence).

This clone was counted once. This same CDR3 is encoded by further DNA sequences in the sample. The chain carries TRBV10-3 and TRBJ2-1, with 9 bases fitting TRBD2. CDR3 size: 14 residues. Germline lookup yields CDR1 ENHRY and CDR2 SYGVKD. J was trimmed by 3 bases and V by 4 bases; bases with no gene match: 1. CDR3 sequence (DNA): TGTGCCATCAGTGGGACTAGCGACTACAATGAGCAGTTCTTC. Translated, it gives CAISGTSDYNEQFF.

This chain links TRBV28 with TRBJ2-7, with 8 bases aligning to TRBD1. The germline V gene has CDR1 MDHEN and CDR2 SYDVKM. The V segment lost 8 bases and the J segment 2 bases; nucleotides outside the gene matches: 5. This CDR3 contains 13 residues. The CDR3: CASRGRGPYEQYF. The CDR3 DNA sequence: TGTGCCAGCCGCGGCAGGGGGCCCTACGAGCAGTACTTC.

Worth noting for this clone: This specimen includes other DNA sequences encoding the same CDR3. The V call is TRBV5-1, the J call TRBJ2-3; a weak D match, TRBD2 (5 bases). CDR3 length: 14 residues. CDR1 is SGHRS, CDR2 YFSETQ, per germline. With 0 bases removed from V and 5 bases from J, the gap between germline ends came to 10 bases. The CDR3: CASSLESGRDTQYF. The CDR3 DNA is TGCGCCAGCAGCTTGGAGTCGGGAAGAGATACGCAGTATTTT. The whole variable domain, remainder taken from reference TRBV5-1 and TRBJ2-3, is KAGVTQTPRYLIKTRGQQVTLSCSPISGHRSVSWYQQTPGQGLQFLFEYFSETQRNKGNFPGRFSGRQFSNSRSEMNVSTLELGDSALYLCASSLESGRDTQYFGPGTRLTVL.

This clone was seen a few times. The chain joins TRBV28 to TRBJ1-1, with no clear D. V shed 2 bases and J shed 5 bases, with 6 bases lying between them. CDR3 length equals 12 residues. The germline CDR1 and CDR2 sequences are MDHEN and SYDVKM. Here the CDR3 reads CASSLKRTEAFF. The CDR3 nucleotides read TGTGCCAGCAGTTTAAAACGGACTGAAGCTTTCTTT.